This entry lists 8 T cell receptor beta chains sequenced from one sample in a study of T cell responses to AZD1222 COVID-19 vaccine. Data came from immunoSEQ multiplex PCR; TCRdb stores just in-frame clones and leaves some out. In the table there are roughly 87,000 clones, roughly 90% of which are singletons. The sample here was peripheral blood, taken 28 days after the second AZD1222 dose. The receptors shown here come from an adult who received the AZD1222 COVID-19 vaccine.

This clone was found a few times. The J gene is TRBJ1-1, the V gene TRBV5-1; 9 nucleotides match TRBD1. Germline CDR1 is SGHRS and CDR2 is YFSETQ. The CDR3 loop spans 15 amino acids. V lost 2 bases to trimming and J lost 2 bases; unmatched junction nucleotides: 4. The CDR3 region is CASSLPDRGNTEAFF. CDR3 in DNA: TGCGCCAGCAGCTTACCGGACAGGGGTAACACTGAAGCTTTCTTT.

The CDR3 loop reads CASSESGGGGYNEQFF. CDR3 in DNA: TGTGCCAGCAGTGAATCTGGCGGGGGAGGGTACAATGAGCAGTTCTTC. V gene TRBV25-1 combines with J gene TRBJ2-1, with TRBD2 matching over 7 bases. The CDR3 runs to 16 residues. V lost 1 base and J lost 4; bases outside the gene matches: 7. Per germline, CDR1 MGHDK and CDR2 SYGVNS.

The chain employs TRBV6-5 and TRBJ2-7, with 9 bases matching TRBD1. Germline assignment: CDR1 MNHEY and CDR2 SVGAGI. The CDR3 spans 13 residues. V gave up 10 bases and J gave up 7 bases; unmatched junction bases: 11. CDR3 in amino acids: CAISDRGWREQYF. CDR3 nucleotide sequence: TGTGCCATCTCGGACAGGGGATGGAGAGAGCAGTACTTC.

The V gene is TRBV11-2, the J gene TRBJ1-1, with D perhaps matching TRBD1 (6 bases). Trimming pared 4 bases from V and 1 base from J, leaving 16 bases between. The CDR3 extends over 16 amino acids. CDR1 and CDR2 (germline): SGHAT, FQNNGV. This CDR3 is CASSSIGGDKNTEAFF. The CDR3 DNA reads as TGTGCCAGCAGCTCCATAGGGGGGGATAAGAACACTGAAGCTTTCTTT.

The rearrangement links TRBV7-3 to TRBJ1-2, with D possibly matching TRBD1 (5 bases). Germline assignment: CDR1 SGHTA and CDR2 FQGTGA. Between the trimmed V and J ends, which lost 4 bases and 4 bases, there was a span of 13 bases. There are 14 residues in the CDR3. CDR3 coding DNA: TGTGCCAGCAGCTCCTCTGCGGGGGGCTATGGCTACACCTTC. Its protein product is CASSSSAGGYGYTF.

The rearrangement joins TRBV7-6 to TRBJ1-2; 10 bases line up with TRBD1. Losses at the gene ends were 2 bases for V and 8 bases for J; bases not matched to a gene: 8. Germline CDR1 reads SGHVS; CDR2 reads FNYEAQ. CDR3 length equals 15 residues. The CDR3 DNA is TGTGCCAGCAGCTTAAGATCGGGACAGGGGAGAGGCTACACCTTC. It is translated as CASSLRSGQGRGYTF.

CDR3 residues: CASSLNPASYEQYF. The CDR3 DNA follows: TGCGCCAGCAGCTTGAACCCCGCTTCCTACGAGCAGTACTTC. V is TRBV5-1 and J is TRBJ2-7, with no clear D. The CDR3 has 14 residues. V lost 1 base and J lost 1, with 9 bases in between. CDR1 and CDR2 from the germline V gene are SGHRS and YFSETQ.

The chain has TRBV7-9 and TRBJ1-1; 10 bases map to TRBD1. The CDR3 runs 16 residues. With V trimmed by 2 bases and J by 0 bases, 3 bases remained unmatched. Germline V CDR1 and CDR2: SEHNR, FQNEAQ (reference sequence). The CDR3 region is CASSLRTGGVNTEAFF. CDR3 nucleotides: TGTGCCAGCAGCTTACGGACAGGGGGGGTGAACACTGAAGCTTTCTTT.